The rows below give T cell receptor beta chains drawn from one sample of a study of T cell responses to AZD1222 COVID-19 vaccine. TCRdb keeps only in-frame clones here, not all; method: immunoSEQ multiplex PCR. This sample has roughly 180,000 clones, with over 70% found just once. Sequenced here: peripheral blood, sampled on day 0 of MenACWY control vaccination. The receptor source for this set is an adult in good health. CDR3s include the opening cysteine and the closing phenylalanine or tryptophan. A D gene is named only where the DNA matches it firmly. Rows may omit the clone size; those that give it use once, few, many or a size class.

J gene | V gene | clone size | D gene | CDR3 protein | CDR3 DNA
TRBJ2-1 | TRBV30 | . | . | CAWMGRQSSYNEQFF | TGTGCCTGGATGGGTCGGCAGAGCTCCTACAATGAGCAGTTCTTC
TRBJ2-5 | TRBV28 | . | . | CASSLGSGDYQETQYF | TGTGCCAGCAGTTTAGGTTCCGGCGATTACCAAGAGACCCAGTACTTC
TRBJ2-7 | TRBV5-1 | once | . | CASSPGTNSYEQYF | TGCGCCAGCAGTCCCGGGACAAATTCCTACGAGCAGTACTTC
TRBJ2-4 | TRBV5-1 | . | TRBD2 | CASSLISGGTRAKNIQYF | TGCGCCAGCAGCTTGATTAGCGGGGGGACTAGGGCCAAAAACATTCAGTACTTC
TRBJ2-3 | TRBV6-5 | . | . | CASSPLDRDTQYF | TGTGCCAGCAGTCCCCTGGACCGAGATACGCAGTATTTT
TRBJ1-2 | TRBV19 | . | . | CASSMSGGYGYTF | TGTGCCAGTAGTATGTCAGGAGGATATGGCTACACCTTC
TRBJ1-2 | TRBV28 | . | . | CASRIQGGYGYTF | TGTGCCAGCAGGATACAGGGTGGCTATGGCTACACCTTC
TRBJ2-5 | TRBV11-2 | . | . | CASSPWTDQETQYF | TGTGCCAGCAGCCCTTGGACAGACCAAGAGACCCAGTACTTC
TRBJ1-5 | TRBV30 | . | . | CAWSHEGPQPQHF | TGTGCCTGGAGCCATGAAGGGCCTCAGCCCCAGCATTTT
TRBJ1-3 | TRBV11-2 | once | . | CASSLGGNTIYF | TGTGCCAGCAGTCTAGGGGGAAACACCATATATTTT
TRBJ2-1 | TRBV5-1 | . | . | CASSKARATPFNEQFF | TGCGCCAGCAGCAAGGCTCGGGCGACCCCCTTCAATGAGCAGTTCTTC
TRBJ2-1 | TRBV15 | . | . | CATSRDPGNEQFF | TGTGCCACCAGCAGAGATCCGGGGAATGAGCAGTTCTTC
TRBJ2-3 | TRBV6-1 | . | . | CASSDPGRVGTDTQYF | TGTGCCAGCAGTGATCCCGGGCGGGTAGGAACAGATACGCAGTATTTT
TRBJ2-3 | TRBV15 | once | TRBD1 | CATTPGGASSTDTQYF | TGTGCCACCACCCCAGGGGGCGCGTCTAGCACAGATACGCAGTATTTT
TRBJ1-1 | TRBV2 | few | TRBD1 | CASRRDRGAFF | TGTGCCAGCAGGAGGGACAGGGGCGCTTTCTTT
TRBJ1-1 | TRBV18 | . | TRBD1 | CASSSRQGGRDTEAFF | TGTGCCAGCTCATCCCGACAGGGGGGTCGAGACACTGAAGCTTTCTTT
TRBJ1-1 | TRBV11-2 | . | . | CASSQNMNTEAFF | TGTGCCAGCAGCCAAAACATGAACACTGAAGCTTTCTTT
TRBJ2-1 | TRBV28 | once | . | CASSLDSYNEQFF | TGTGCCAGCAGCTTGGACAGCTACAATGAGCAGTTCTTC
TRBJ2-5 | TRBV5-1 | . | . | CASSVRDTKETQYF | TGCGCCAGCAGCGTACGGGACACTAAAGAGACCCAGTACTTC
TRBJ1-5 | TRBV28 | . | . | CASSLRQLNQPQHF | TGTGCCAGCAGTTTAAGGCAGCTCAATCAGCCCCAGCATTTT
TRBJ1-4 | TRBV11-2 | . | TRBD1 | CASSLGGTGREKLFF | TGTGCCAGCAGCTTAGGAGGGACAGGGCGGGAAAAACTGTTTTTT
TRBJ2-7 | TRBV7-9 | . | . | CASSLAVTEPMGEQYF | TGTGCCAGCAGCTTAGCGGTGACGGAGCCTATGGGCGAGCAGTACTTC
TRBJ1-1 | TRBV6-5 | once | . | CAISHLLEVAEAFF | TGTGCCATCTCCCACCTTCTTGAGGTAGCTGAAGCTTTCTTT
TRBJ1-2 | TRBV5-1 | . | . | CASSLAPTANYGYTF | TGCGCCAGCAGCTTGGCCCCGACAGCGAACTATGGCTACACCTTC
TRBJ1-2 | TRBV29-1 | . | TRBD1 | CSAEQGFDYGYTF | TGCAGCGCTGAACAGGGGTTCGACTATGGCTACACCTTC
TRBJ1-2 | TRBV5-6 | . | . | CASSPTATGMYGYTF | TGTGCCAGCAGCCCCACCGCGACGGGAATGTATGGCTACACCTTC
TRBJ2-2 | TRBV6-5 | . | TRBD1 | CASVDRGDELFF | TGTGCCAGCGTAGACAGGGGCGATGAGCTGTTTTTT
TRBJ2-7 | TRBV11-2 | . | . | CASSLEPGTDYEQYF | TGTGCCAGCAGCTTAGAACCAGGGACGGATTACGAGCAGTACTTC
TRBJ1-1 | TRBV3-1/TRBV3-2 | . | TRBD1 | CASSQEFYQGDRTLEAFF | TGTGCCAGCAGCCAAGAATTTTACCAGGGGGACAGAACATTGGAAGCTTTCTTT
TRBJ1-1 | TRBV10-3 | . | . | CAISAPGDLGAEAFF | TGTGCCATCAGTGCCCCAGGGGATCTGGGCGCTGAAGCTTTCTTT
TRBJ2-7 | TRBV9 | . | . | CASSVTERGEQYF | TGTGCCAGCAGCGTCACAGAACGGGGGGAGCAGTACTTC
TRBJ2-6 | TRBV21-1 | . | . | CASSKIRQGCGGANVLTF | TGTGCCAGCAGCAAAATCCGACAGGGATGTGGAGGGGCCAACGTCCTGACTTTC